Listed here are 15 T cell receptor beta chains from one sample, sequenced in a study of blood T cell repertoires in COVID-19. The data were produced by immunoSEQ multiplex PCR, yet TCRdb's version contains in-frame clones alone and is incomplete. The table has around 270,000 clones, 88% seen once. What was sequenced was peripheral blood. These receptors came from a man aged 60 to 69 who had recovered from COVID-19.

This clone was counted once. This chain connects TRBV5-8 to TRBJ2-3; no clear D gene. The CDR3 consists of 11 residues. Trimming stripped 10 bases from V and 2 bases from J, with 8 bases between. Germline lookup yields CDR1 SGHTS and CDR2 YDEGEE. CDR3 bases: TGTGCCCTTTATCCCACAGATACGCAGTATTTT. Its translation: CALYPTDTQYF.

The chain joins TRBV19 to TRBJ2-4; TRBD1 agrees at 9 bases. This CDR3 region has 18 residues. The germline V gene encodes CDR1 LNHDA and CDR2 SQIVND (reference sequence). The ends lost 4 bases at V and 1 base at J; junction bases unmatched: 11. CDR3 sequence: CASSTGTGRPLAKNIQYF. Here the CDR3 DNA reads TGTGCCAGTAGTACCGGGACAGGGAGGCCCCTCGCCAAAAACATTCAGTACTTC. The full variable domain, rest sourced from reference TRBV19 and TRBJ2-4, is DGGITQSPKYLFRKEGQNVTLSCEQNLNHDAMYWYRQDPGQGLRLIYYSQIVNDFQKGDIAEGYSVSREKKESFPLTVTSAQKNPTAFYLCASSTGTGRPLAKNIQYFGAGTRLSVL.

This clone occurred once. The gene calls are TRBV9 and TRBJ2-3, with 8 bases fitting TRBD1. The V segment lost 6 bases and the J segment 2 bases; nucleotides outside the gene matches: 5. The CDR3 sequence is 14 residues long. From germline, CDR1 is SGDLS and CDR2 YYNGEE. In nucleotides, the CDR3 is TGTGCCAGCACCCGGACAGGGAACACAGATACGCAGTATTTT. This gives the protein CASTRTGNTDTQYF.

This clone came up a few times. The genes are TRBV5-1 and TRBJ1-3; the D is unclear. V was pared by 4 bases and J by 2 bases, with 16 bases between. The CDR3 is 16 residues long. Germline V gene data show CDR1 as SGHRS and CDR2 as YFSETQ. The CDR3 loop reads CASSIGGGQTGNTIYF. The DNA for the CDR3 is TGCGCCAGCAGCATCGGCGGCGGTCAAACTGGAAACACCATATATTTT.

CDR3 sequence reads: CASSKPGLKNTEAFF. The CDR3 DNA reads as TGTGCCAGCAGTAAGCCGGGACTGAAAAACACTGAAGCTTTCTTT. The chain has TRBV27 and TRBJ1-1; D is perhaps TRBD1 (5 bases). The germline V gene has CDR1 MNHEY and CDR2 SMNVEV (reference sequence). With 5 bases removed from V and 2 bases from J, the gap between germline ends came to 15 bases. The CDR3 runs to 15 residues.

The chain recombines TRBV21-1 with TRBJ1-4. TRBV21-1 is flagged as a pseudogene. The CDR3 runs 17 residues. The CDR3 sequence is CASSKVVGRGGGEKLFF. In DNA, the CDR3 is TGTGCCAGCAGCAAAGTGGTCGGGAGGGGCGGTGGTGAAAAACTGTTTTTT.

The V gene is TRBV7-9, the J gene TRBJ2-5, with D maybe TRBD2 (5 bases). The CDR3 has 12 residues. From germline, CDR1 is SEHNR and CDR2 FQNEAQ (reference sequence). Trimming cost V 5 bases and J 5 bases, with 9 bases left between them. Here the CDR3 DNA reads TGTGCCAGCAGCCCCACGGGGGAGACCCAGTACTTC. This sequence encodes CASSPTGETQYF.

J is TRBJ2-5 and V is TRBV2; the D gene is possibly TRBD2 (6 bases). Between the trimmed V and J ends, which lost 4 bases and 6 bases, there was a span of 18 bases. In germline, CDR1 is SNHLY, CDR2 FYNNEI. The CDR3 extends over 15 amino acids. The CDR3 loop is CASSGNDAGRKTQYF. The CDR3, as DNA: TGTGCCAGCAGTGGAAACGATGCGGGGCGGAAGACCCAGTACTTC.

The chain links TRBV19 to TRBJ1-6, with D possibly being TRBD1 (6 bases). Trimming took off 3 bases at V and 5 bases at J, with 14 bases between the two ends. Germline V lookup: CDR1 LNHDA, CDR2 SQIVND (reference sequence). This CDR3 contains 16 residues. The DNA for the CDR3 is TGTGCCAGTAGTATGCGAGGACAGCCCGATAATTCACCCCTCCACTTT. It encodes CASSMRGQPDNSPLHF.

The rearrangement links TRBV19 to TRBJ1-1; 8 nucleotides line up with TRBD1. The germline gives CDR1 LNHDA, CDR2 SQIVND (reference sequence). V shed 3 bases and J 0 bases; nucleotides not matched to a gene: 0. The CDR3 is 14 residues long. In DNA form, the CDR3 reads TGTGCCAGTAGTATGGACAGGGTGAACACTGAAGCTTTCTTT. Residues: CASSMDRVNTEAFF.

The chain carries TRBV3-1 (or the pseudogene TRBV3-2) and TRBJ2-1; D is perhaps TRBD2 (6 bases). Germline CDR1 and CDR2: LGHDT and YNNKEL (reference sequence). The CDR3 length is 15 residues. V was clipped by 1 base and J by 8 bases, with 15 bases between them. The CDR3 spells CASSQGGGRSDEQFF. The CDR3 DNA is TGTGCCAGCAGCCAAGGGGGAGGCCGGAGCGATGAGCAGTTCTTC.

In its sample, this clone was seen a few times. This chain joins TRBV30 and TRBJ1-2, with D possibly being TRBD1 (6 bases). The CDR3 covers 17 residues. Germline CDR1 reads GTSNPN; CDR2 reads SVGIG (reference sequence). V lost 0 bases, J lost 2 bases, and 19 bases lay in between. The CDR3 here is CAWSVLYWTAINYGYTF. In DNA, the CDR3 is TGTGCCTGGAGTGTACTATACTGGACAGCGATAAACTATGGCTACACCTTC.

The genes are TRBV11-2 and TRBJ2-7; 8 bases are shared with TRBD1. The CDR3 loop spans 17 amino acids. The junction had 7 bases not matched to a gene; V was cut back by 0 bases and J by 0 bases. In germline, CDR1 is SGHAT, CDR2 FQNNGV. The chain's CDR3 is CASSLEGPGQDSYEQYF. DNA of the CDR3: TGTGCCAGCAGCTTAGAGGGCCCGGGACAGGACTCCTACGAGCAGTACTTC.

V and J are TRBV19 and TRBJ1-5; tentative D call: TRBD1 (6 bases). CDR3 length: 13 residues. Germline loops: CDR1 LNHDA, CDR2 SQIVND (reference sequence). V lost 5 bases and J 5 bases, leaving 10 bases between the germline ends. The CDR3 DNA sequence: TGTGCCAGTAGTCACAGGGCATATCAGCCCCAGCATTTT. Its translation is CASSHRAYQPQHF.

This sequence joins TRBV28 and TRBJ1-5; weak D call: TRBD1 (5 bases). Germline V gene lookup returns CDR1 MDHEN and CDR2 SYDVKM. V was pared by 4 bases and J by 3 bases, with 16 bases between. The CDR3 covers 16 residues. The CDR3 spells CASSSLPGEFNQPQHF. The DNA for the CDR3 is TGTGCCAGCAGTTCCCTCCCGGGGGAATTCAATCAGCCCCAGCATTTT.